These 18 T cell receptor beta chains came from one sample sequenced in a study of blood T cell repertoires in COVID-19. This table comes from immunoSEQ multiplex PCR, and its TCRdb copy is limited to in-frame clones, with some not included. The repertoire includes under 250,000 clones, approximately 84% of them detected once, and 2.3% sits in the top ten. The source material was peripheral blood. The receptors were sampled from an older woman with acute or convalescent COVID-19.

This clone was detected only a few times. The gene calls are TRBV3-1 (or the pseudogene TRBV3-2) and TRBJ2-5; 7 nucleotides agree with TRBD1. Per the germline V gene, CDR1 is LGHDT and CDR2 is YNNKEL (reference sequence). The V segment lost 4 bases and the J segment 9 bases; nucleotides outside the gene matches: 11. The CDR3 covers 14 residues. The CDR3 DNA follows: TGTGCCAGCAGCCCAACAGGGGAACGAGGAGCCCAGTACTTC. Its translation: CASSPTGERGAQYF.

J is TRBJ2-1 and V is TRBV19; D perhaps matches TRBD2 (6 bases). V lost 7 bases and J lost 2, with 12 bases in between. Germline CDR1 and CDR2: LNHDA and SQIVND (reference sequence). This CDR3 has 14 residues. DNA for the CDR3: TGTGCCAGTAAACTCCGGGGGACCTACAATGAGCAGTTCTTC. As protein: CASKLRGTYNEQFF.

As for this clone: Other DNA sequences of this sample code for an identical CDR3. The chain uses TRBV10-3 and TRBJ1-5, with 7 bases that match TRBD1. The CDR3 sequence is 14 residues long. Trimming removed 1 base from V and 4 bases from J; junction bases left unmatched: 1. CDR1 and CDR2 (germline): ENHRY, SYGVKD. The CDR3 here is CAISELQGNQPQHF. The CDR3 region has the DNA TGTGCCATCAGTGAGTTACAGGGGAATCAGCCCCAGCATTTT.

The chain recombines TRBV18 with TRBJ2-2, with TRBD1 as a possible D gene (6 bases). The V gene lost 3 bases and the J gene lost 0 bases, with 14 bases spanning the gap. Germline assignment: CDR1 KGHSH and CDR2 LQKENI. The CDR3 is 17 residues long. CDR3 in amino acids: CASSPVSRTANTGELFF. In DNA, the CDR3 is TGTGCCAGCTCACCTGTATCGAGGACAGCGAACACCGGGGAGCTGTTTTTT. Drawing the rest from reference TRBV18 and TRBJ2-2, the complete variable domain is NAGVMQNPRHLVRRRGQEARLRCSPMKGHSHVYWYRQLPEEGLKFMVYLQKENIIDESGMPKERFSAEFPKEGPSILRIQQVVRGDSAAYFCASSPVSRTANTGELFFGEGSRLTVL.

The rearrangement joins TRBV5-1 to TRBJ1-5; 10 nucleotides align to TRBD1. Germline V gives CDR1 SGHRS, CDR2 YFSETQ. V was pared by 4 bases and J by 3 bases, with 4 bases of the junction left unmatched. The CDR3 is made up of 15 amino acids. In nucleotides, the CDR3 is TGCGCCAGCAGCACCGGGACAGGGGTCAATCAGCCCCAGCATTTT. The encoded protein is CASSTGTGVNQPQHF.

The V call is TRBV4-1, the J call TRBJ2-7; TRBD2 aligns across 10 bases. J lost 3 bases, V lost 0 bases, and 8 bases had no gene match. In germline, CDR1 is MGHRA, CDR2 YSYEKL. CDR3 length: 17 residues. Here the CDR3 DNA reads TGCGCCAGCAGCCAAGAATCGACTAGCGGGTTTTTCTACGAGCAGTACTTC. This encodes CASSQESTSGFFYEQYF.

The V gene is TRBV2, the J gene TRBJ1-2; TRBD1 matches 9 bases. CDR1 and CDR2 (germline): SNHLY, FYNNEI. The CDR3 runs to 13 residues. The junction had 10 bases not matched to a gene; V was cut back by 8 bases and J by 9 bases. The DNA for the CDR3 is TGTGCCAGCTTATCGTCGGGACAGGGACGCTACACCTTC. Protein: CASLSSGQGRYTF. The whole variable domain, remainder taken from reference TRBV2 and TRBJ1-2, is EPEVTQTPSHQVTQMGQEVILRCVPISNHLYFYWYRQILGQKVEFLVSFYNNEISEKSEIFDDQFSVERPDGSNFTLKIRSTKLEDSAMYFCASLSSGQGRYTFGSGTRLTVV.

This clone was detected a few times. The chain links TRBV4-1 to TRBJ1-1; the D is unclear. From germline, CDR1 is MGHRA and CDR2 YSYEKL. V was clipped by 0 bases and J by 11 bases, with 22 bases between them. CDR3 length equals 16 residues. CDR3 coding DNA: TGCGCCAGCAGCCAAGATAGCATCATCGTTTCCGTCGGGGCTTTCTTT. Encoded protein: CASSQDSIIVSVGAFF.

With respect to this clone: An end of the junction differs from the germline gene, which may be a read error. V is TRBV30 and J is TRBJ1-6, with D perhaps TRBD1 (5 bases). The V gene's germline CDR1 is GTSNPN and CDR2 SVGIG (reference sequence). The CDR3 runs to 12 residues. The DNA for the CDR3 is TGTGCCTGGAGTTCAGGGAATTTACCCCTCCACTTT. Translating it yields CAWSSGNLPLHF.

V usage is TRBV20-1 and J usage is TRBJ1-4; 8 bases fit TRBD1. The CDR3 spans 11 residues. The junction had 3 bases not matched to a gene; V was cut back by 5 bases and J by 10 bases. Germline lookup yields CDR1 DFQATT and CDR2 SNEGSKA (reference sequence). CDR3 loop: CSADRGAKLFF. The CDR3 nucleotides are TGCAGTGCTGACAGGGGAGCAAAACTGTTTTTT.

V usage is TRBV5-1 and J usage is TRBJ1-4; maybe TRBD1 (5 bases). V was shortened by 0 bases and J by 5 bases, with 8 bases between the two germline ends. The CDR3 is 14 amino acids. Germline loops: CDR1 SGHRS, CDR2 YFSETQ. In DNA form, the CDR3 reads TGCGCCAGCAGCTTGGACAGGCTAAATGAAAAACTGTTTTTT. This encodes CASSLDRLNEKLFF.

This clone came up once. The chain is built from TRBV12-3 or TRBV12-4 and TRBJ2-1; 8 bases are shared with TRBD1. With V trimmed by 6 bases and J by 9 bases, 7 bases remained unmatched. This CDR3 comprises 13 residues. The CDR3 reads CASSLGQGIEQFF. CDR3 sequence (DNA): TGTGCCAGCAGCCTCGGACAGGGTATTGAGCAGTTCTTC.

The V gene is TRBV4-1, the J gene TRBJ2-5; no clear D. Trimming removed 1 base at V and 2 bases at J, with 5 bases between. Per the germline V gene, CDR1 is MGHRA and CDR2 is YSYEKL. The CDR3 totals 13 residues. CDR3 sequence (DNA): TGCGCCAGCAGCCAAGCCAGGCAAGAGACCCAGTACTTC. It encodes CASSQARQETQYF.

This rearrangement joins TRBV13 to TRBJ2-1; 9 nucleotides agree with TRBD1. From germline, CDR1 is PRHDT and CDR2 FYEKMQ (reference sequence). After removal of 8 bases from V and 7 bases from J, the junction contained 12 bases not matched to a gene. This CDR3 has 15 amino acids. CDR3 sequence reads: CASSRQGVSMNEQFF. The CDR3 coding sequence is TGTGCCAGCTCCCGACAGGGGGTATCCATGAATGAGCAGTTCTTC.

The chain has TRBV3-1 (or the pseudogene TRBV3-2) and TRBJ2-7; D is possibly TRBD1 (5 bases). Germline CDR1 reads LGHDT; CDR2 reads YNNKEL (reference sequence). The germline V and J ends were trimmed by 1 base and 0 bases, with 10 bases remaining between them. The CDR3 loop spans 15 amino acids. The CDR3 DNA follows: TGTGCCAGCAGCCAAGGGGCCAGGGTCTCCTACGAGCAGTACTTC. This translates into CASSQGARVSYEQYF.

The chain combines TRBV28 with TRBJ1-2; possible D gene TRBD1, 5 bases. This CDR3 region has 16 residues. Trimming took off 4 bases at V and 4 bases at J, with 19 bases between the two ends. Per germline, CDR1 MDHEN and CDR2 SYDVKM. The CDR3: CASSSPTLQGSYGYTF. CDR3 DNA: TGTGCCAGCAGTTCACCAACCCTCCAGGGTTCCTATGGCTACACCTTC.

The V and J genes are TRBV9 and TRBJ2-7; 9 bases are a match to TRBD1. The V segment lost 3 bases and the J segment 7 bases; nucleotides outside the gene matches: 8. This CDR3 region has 14 residues. CDR1 and CDR2 from the germline V gene are SGDLS and YYNGEE. Here the CDR3 DNA reads TGTGCCAGCAGCGCCTCCGGGACAGGGTGGGAGCAGTACTTC. Translating gives CASSASGTGWEQYF.

This sequence joins TRBV6-6 and TRBJ1-1; D is unresolved. The CDR3 is made up of 11 amino acids. Trimming removed 8 bases at V and 4 bases at J, with 8 bases between. Germline V gives CDR1 MNHNY, CDR2 SVGAGI (reference sequence). This CDR3 is CASAGITEAFF. CDR3 nucleotide sequence: TGTGCCAGCGCGGGGATCACTGAAGCTTTCTTT.